Listed below are T cell receptor beta chains from one sample, sequenced in a study of blood T cell repertoires in COVID-19. Clones were read by immunoSEQ multiplex PCR, and TCRdb kept only the in-frame ones, dropping some. This sample yields 95,000 to 150,000 clones, of which about 91% are seen a single time; about 1% belongs to the top ten. Sequences were obtained from peripheral blood. Receptor source: a woman aged 45-60 years with active or convalescent COVID-19. Each CDR3 is given with its conserved first and last residue. D genes are given only for firm matches. Rows may omit the clone size; those that give it use once, few, many or a size class.

TRBV14	TRBD2	TRBJ2-5	NA	TGTGCCAGCAGCCGAGCGCGCGGGAGGGCCCTCGGGACCCAGTACTTC	CASSRARGRALGTQYF
TRBV9	NA	TRBJ2-2	NA	TGTGCCAGCAGCGTAGGACAGGCGAACACCGGGGAGCTGTTTTTT	CASSVGQANTGELFF
TRBV29-1	TRBD1	TRBJ2-1	NA	TGCAGCGTCAGGGGGTACGATGAGCAGTTCTTC	CSVRGYDEQFF
TRBV28	NA	TRBJ2-1	once	TGTGCCAGCAGTTTGATCCAGCGGAGGGACAATGAGCAGTTCTTC	CASSLIQRRDNEQFF
TRBV5-1	TRBD2	TRBJ2-4	NA	TGCGCCAGCAGCTTGGCTCTGGCTAGCGGGGCCAAAAACATTCAGTACTTC	CASSLALASGAKNIQYF
TRBV30	TRBD1	TRBJ1-5	NA	TGTGCCTGGGCGGACAGGGGGCCATCTCAGCCCCAGCATTTT	CAWADRGPSQPQHF
TRBV6-5	NA	TRBJ1-2	NA	TGTGCCAGCAGTTACTCGAATACCGGGAAGGATGGCTACACCTTC	CASSYSNTGKDGYTF
TRBV20-1	NA	TRBJ1-2	NA	TGCAGTGCTAGACCAGGGCGGGGCTACACCTTC	CSARPGRGYTF
TRBV5-4	NA	TRBJ2-5	NA	TGTGCCAGCAGCTTGGCACATCAAGAGACCCAGTACTTC	CASSLAHQETQYF
TRBV20-1	NA	TRBJ1-4	NA	TGCAGTGCCCAGACAAATGAAAAACTGTTTTTT	CSAQTNEKLFF
TRBV29-1	NA	TRBJ2-3	NA	TGCAGCGTTGCAGTGACAGGACCCACAGATACGCAGTATTTT	CSVAVTGPTDTQYF
TRBV6-5	TRBD1	TRBJ1-3	NA	TGTGCCAGCAGTTACAGACGGACAGGGGACGGAAACACCATATATTTT	CASSYRRTGDGNTIYF
TRBV28	TRBD1	TRBJ1-2	once	TGTGCCAGCAGTTTGACAGGGGGCGAAATGGGCTACACCTTC	CASSLTGGEMGYTF
TRBV15	TRBD1	TRBJ2-5	once	TGTGCCACCAGCAGGAGGACAGGGGGGATTGAAGAGACCCAGTACTTC	CATSRRTGGIEETQYF
TRBV6-6	NA	TRBJ1-1	NA	TGTGCCAGCACCGAACGAGGTCACACTGAAGCTTTCTTT	CASTERGHTEAFF
TRBV30	TRBD1	TRBJ1-6	NA	TGTGCCTGGAGTGCTCGGACAGGGAGCTCCTATAATTCACCCCTCCACTTT	CAWSARTGSSYNSPLHF
TRBV5-3	TRBD2	TRBJ2-1	NA	TGTGCCAGAAGCTTGGGGCTAGCGGGTGTCCATGAGCAGTTCTTC	CARSLGLAGVHEQFF
TRBV5-1	TRBD1	TRBJ1-1	NA	TGCGCCAGCAGCTTGGCCGAAGACAGGGGTACTGAAGCTTTCTTT	CASSLAEDRGTEAFF
TRBV9	NA	TRBJ2-7	NA	TGTGCCAGCAGCCCTCGGGACTTTTACGAGCAGTACTTC	CASSPRDFYEQYF
TRBV9	TRBD2	TRBJ2-3	NA	TGTGCCAGCAGCGTAACTAGCGGAGAAGATACGCAGTATTTT	CASSVTSGEDTQYF
TRBV7-8	NA	TRBJ2-7	NA	TGTGCCAGCAGCTATTACCCGGGGGAGCAGTACTTC	CASSYYPGEQYF
TRBV11-2	NA	TRBJ1-1	once	TGTGCCAGCAGCTTTCTAACGGACACTGAAGCTTTCTTT	CASSFLTDTEAFF
TRBV7-8	NA	TRBJ2-5	NA	TGTGCCAGCATCCTGGAGGGAGTAGTTGAGACCCAGTACTTC	CASILEGVVETQYF
TRBV28	TRBD1	TRBJ1-1	NA	TGTGCCAGCCGGGACAGGGATTTAGCTTTCTTT	CASRDRDLAFF
TRBV5-1	TRBD2	TRBJ2-3	NA	TGCGCCAGCAGCACCGGACTAGCGGGGGGCACAGATACGCAGTATTTT	CASSTGLAGGTDTQYF
TRBV5-6	NA	TRBJ2-5	NA	TGTGCCAGCAGCTTGGCCCAGGGTTTCCCCCAGTACTTC	CASSLAQGFPQYF
TRBV7-2	NA	TRBJ2-3	NA	TGTGCCAGCTCCAGGGGCGCCGGGATTCACACAGATACGCAGTATTTT	CASSRGAGIHTDTQYF
TRBV21-1	NA	TRBJ2-3	NA	TGTGCCAGCTCACAGGGGTGTCCGTGTGGAGATACGCAGTATTTT	CASSQGCPCGDTQYF
TRBV9	NA	TRBJ2-1	NA	TGTGCCAGCAGCCCCTCACCGGGGTGGGAGGATTACAATGAGCAGTTCTTC	CASSPSPGWEDYNEQFF